The subject of this entry is one T cell receptor (beta chain). Its target antigen remains unknown. Base qualities are missing; no much larger clone stands one base away. PBMC libraries used mostly 480 ng of input genomic DNA for deep sequencing, with six replicates per sample. The immunoSEQ hsTCRbeta kit was used to prepare TCRbeta libraries, following the manufacturer's instructions. Sequencing of the completed libraries took place using an Illumina NovaSeq 6000 S4 flow cell after they had been pooled to 3 nM. Per the original workflow: Raw data preprocessing and quality control were performed with the immunoSEQ Analyzer. The analysis was restricted to productive rearrangements, with each unique CDR3 amino acid sequence defining a clonotype. Using the R package tcR, the researchers computed the Gini-Simpson index as their estimate of repertoire clonality. Student's t test was used to compare Gini indices, while Pearson correlation assessed associations with tumor size change. The source is immuneACCESS, and TCRdb retained only in-frame sequences with V and J called. Part of the clones is not carried over; for the studies checked, unresolved V genes explain less than half of this, and the remainder is unexplained. That table is the source of V, J and clone size, and D and trimming were worked out from the DNA. The sample yields some 15,000 clones; nearly 75% were counted once. The ten largest clones add up to around 2% of the sample.

The sample's time point, from its label and the paper: after neoadjuvant nivolumab, at surgical resection. Patients were newly diagnosed with stage II-IVA oral cavity squamous cell carcinoma and had received no prior systemic or radiation treatment. Everyone in the cohort had locally advanced, HPV-negative oral cavity squamous cell carcinoma. No culture maintenance or expansion was done, as the peripheral blood mononuclear cells went straight to analysis. Samples came from a longitudinal correlative study of a single-arm phase II trial of neoadjuvant nivolumab in oral cavity squamous cell carcinoma. Genomic DNA-based TCRbeta sequencing was performed on subject-matched pre- and post-treatment PBMCs and tumors from three responders and three non-responders. Peripheral blood mononuclear cells were collected once before nivolumab treatment and again after treatment, at the time of surgery. The Maxwell RSC DNA from Cells kit was used to isolate genomic DNA from PBMCs.

The data were obtained in a study of neoadjuvant anti-PD-1 for oral cavity cancer (TCRdb year 2021). Concerning the study at large: Before curative-intent surgical resection, most patients were given three to four biweekly doses of nivolumab at 3 mg/kg. For patients who did not progress, a fourth nivolumab dose was given around day 43, followed by definitive surgical resection on days 50-56. Under RECIST 1.1, a patient counted as a responder if showing complete response, partial response or stable disease, and as a non-responder if showing progression. The parent correlative cohort had 11 to 12 patients and a response rate of over 25%.

Between the V and J ends, shortened by 2 bases and 0 bases respectively, the junction contains 18 bases. The CDR3, cysteine through phenylalanine, is 18 amino acids long. Only the CDR3 portion is preserved as DNA: 54 bases, with reading frame beginning at the first base. The germline V gene encodes CDR1 WSHSY and CDR2 SAAADI. Results and caveats for the whole study, not just this receptor: Only three patients per response group were included in the TCR analyses, and the authors called for validation in larger cohorts. Higher pretreatment blood Treg/Th17 ratios correlated with both higher pretreatment blood TCRbeta clonality and lower post-treatment tumor TCRbeta clonality. After neoadjuvant nivolumab, T cell clonality (Gini index) in PBMCs was significantly higher in non-responders than in responders.

Sequenced material: PBMCs, taken after nivolumab (anti-PD-1) treatment. The clonotype was recovered from a person aged 35-79 years with oral cavity squamous cell carcinoma. Recombination linked TRBV10-2 to TRBJ2-3; TRBD2 might be the D gene, on 5 matching bases. For the CDR3, the sequence is CASSELGRLNFSTDTQYF. The nucleotide sequence is TGCGCCAGCAGTGAGCTTGGGAGACTAAATTTTAGCACAGATACGCAGTATTTT.